This T cell receptor (beta chain) originates from a study of T-cell memory formation after mild COVID-19. Study information: The study found TCR clusters largely donor specific.

Findings and limits, study-wide: Whether day 37 second-wave clones are SARS-CoV-2-specific was not confirmed. Memory cells collected pre-infection included some clones that later responded, suggesting cross-reactive memory joined.

This clonotype came up a few times. Antigen unknown. After 5'RACE with constant-segment primers, TCR alpha and TCR beta cDNA libraries carrying sample barcodes and UMIs were obtained. MiXCR was run by TCRdb on the 5' RACE reads, yielding one entry per CDR3 protein. The sample records over 350,000 distinct CDR3 sequences, approximately 24% being singletons. CDR3 length: 13 amino acids. Germline CDR1 reads DFQATT; CDR2 reads SNEGSKA (reference sequence). V shed 5 bases and J shed 9 bases, with 17 bases lying between them. The chain employs TRBV20-1 and TRBJ2-1; D gene ambiguous. The TCR sequence derives from an adult woman who had mild COVID-19 (a few samples of this study predate the infection). Cell type and time point are not known. The source material was PBMCs or a T cell subset sorted from them (not recorded which). The DNA of the CDR3 is TGCAGTGCTCCCCTCGCGAGCATCGGTGAGCAGTTCTTC. It specifies CSAPLASIGEQFF.